These T cell receptor beta chains were read from a single sample in a study of blood T cell repertoires in COVID-19. The data were produced by immunoSEQ multiplex PCR, yet TCRdb's version contains in-frame clones alone and is incomplete. The table records about 300,000 clones, around 83% of them present only once. Sequenced input: peripheral blood. These receptors were collected from a woman between 50 and 59 years old with acute or convalescent COVID-19. CDR3s include the opening cysteine and the closing phenylalanine or tryptophan.

J gene: TRBJ1-1; V gene: TRBV6-2/TRBV6-3; CDR3 protein: CASSYSRNTEAFF
J gene: TRBJ2-7; V gene: TRBV16; CDR3 protein: CASGPTGQGAREQYF
J gene: TRBJ2-1; V gene: TRBV6-6; CDR3 protein: CAGRRGGNEQFF
J gene: TRBJ2-5; V gene: TRBV6-5; CDR3 protein: CASSLQREQGETQYF
J gene: TRBJ1-2; V gene: TRBV6-5; CDR3 protein: CASSYSSLGAYGYTF
J gene: TRBJ1-2; V gene: TRBV6-1; CDR3 protein: CASSEGEGTGGYTF
J gene: TRBJ1-2; V gene: TRBV6-5; CDR3 protein: CASSQQGLDGYTF
J gene: TRBJ2-6; V gene: TRBV30; CDR3 protein: CAWSAQQGSGANVLTF
J gene: TRBJ1-3; V gene: TRBV21-1; CDR3 protein: CASSGGRRTIYF
J gene: TRBJ2-2; V gene: TRBV2; CDR3 protein: CASQIGVRTGELFF
J gene: TRBJ2-7; V gene: TRBV9; CDR3 protein: CASSPRPTGEQYF
J gene: TRBJ2-3; V gene: TRBV7-3; CDR3 protein: CASSLKQGDADTQYF
J gene: TRBJ2-1; V gene: TRBV19; CDR3 protein: CASRDRGYNEQFF
J gene: TRBJ2-3; V gene: TRBV11-2; CDR3 protein: CASSVGQGAVGTDTQYF
J gene: TRBJ2-3; V gene: TRBV7-9; CDR3 protein: CASSLASPRTSGANTQYF
J gene: TRBJ1-6; V gene: TRBV5-6; CDR3 protein: CASSPGTGTGNSPLHF
J gene: TRBJ1-5; V gene: TRBV29-1; CDR3 protein: CSVSEGSNQPQHF
J gene: TRBJ2-3; V gene: TRBV6-2/TRBV6-3; CDR3 protein: CASSDRGSTDTQYF
J gene: TRBJ1-2; V gene: TRBV11-2; CDR3 protein: CASSLDRQSYGYTF
J gene: TRBJ2-6; V gene: TRBV7-6; CDR3 protein: CASSGGGSGANVLTF
J gene: TRBJ1-3; V gene: TRBV7-9; CDR3 protein: CASSPPGSGNTIYF
J gene: TRBJ2-3; V gene: TRBV14; CDR3 protein: CASSQSGLTTYF
J gene: TRBJ1-4; V gene: TRBV11-2; CDR3 protein: CASSPTPWAATNEKLFF
J gene: TRBJ1-4; V gene: TRBV5-4; CDR3 protein: CASSLDRATNEKLFF
J gene: TRBJ1-1; V gene: TRBV5-8; CDR3 protein: CASSLTRVTEAFF
J gene: TRBJ1-2; V gene: TRBV6-2/TRBV6-3; CDR3 protein: CASSYQQGGYTF
J gene: TRBJ2-7; V gene: TRBV6-6; CDR3 protein: CASNRDRDYEQYF
J gene: TRBJ2-1; V gene: TRBV4-3; CDR3 protein: CASSQRMTSGANEQFF
J gene: TRBJ1-3; V gene: TRBV7-9; CDR3 protein: CASSSLGSGSGNTIYF
J gene: TRBJ1-2; V gene: TRBV4-1; CDR3 protein: CASSQDQYGYTF
J gene: TRBJ1-2; V gene: TRBV6-5; CDR3 protein: CASSRDRGTNYGYTF
J gene: TRBJ1-2; V gene: TRBV3-1/TRBV3-2; CDR3 protein: CASSHRDRGDYGYTF
J gene: TRBJ1-1; V gene: TRBV5-1; CDR3 protein: CASSLDGGPNTEAFF
J gene: TRBJ2-7; V gene: TRBV2; CDR3 protein: CASSEDRGYEQYF
J gene: TRBJ1-4; V gene: TRBV4-1; CDR3 protein: CASSPEWDTDYEKLFF
J gene: TRBJ1-2; V gene: TRBV2; CDR3 protein: CASKTVRQGPYTF
J gene: TRBJ1-5; V gene: TRBV30; CDR3 protein: CAWSSGGRNQPQHF
J gene: TRBJ2-1; V gene: TRBV11-2; CDR3 protein: CASSFIGGNEQFF
J gene: TRBJ2-1; V gene: TRBV30; CDR3 protein: CAWSQLAVNEQFF
J gene: TRBJ1-5; V gene: TRBV6-2/TRBV6-3; CDR3 protein: CASSRQGGQPQHF